This T cell receptor (beta chain) was retrieved from a study of blood T cell repertoires in COVID-19. Study-level background: The United States, Italy and Spain supplied acute and convalescent COVID-19 samples. T cells, B-cell-depleted T cells, or PBMCs supplied cDNA or gDNA.

CDR3 length equals 16 residues. V lost 4 bases and J 0 bases, leaving 13 bases between the germline ends. The germline V gene has CDR1 SGHRS and CDR2 YFSETQ. This clone was picked up one time. Sequencing was performed with immunoSEQ multiplex PCR; in TCRdb, only in-frame clones are kept and a portion is missing. This repertoire shows 200,000 to 300,000 clones, approximately 86% found once; its top ten account for just over 3%. This chain links TRBV5-1 with TRBJ2-2, with D perhaps matching TRBD1 (5 bases). The sample comprised peripheral blood. This TCR came from a young woman who had recovered from COVID-19. The CDR3 DNA reads TGCGCCAGCAGCCGAGACAGTATAGCGAACACCGGGGAGCTGTTTTTT. It encodes CASSRDSIANTGELFF.